The present T cell receptor beta chain was sequenced within a study of T cell responses to AZD1222 COVID-19 vaccine. Study-wide context: Analyses pooled second doses at about 4 or about 12 weeks.

The germline V gene has CDR1 LNHNV and CDR2 YYDKDF (reference sequence). Unmatched junction bases numbered 1, after V lost 0 bases and J lost 6 bases. This CDR3 has 14 amino acids. As regards this clone: Its antigen is undetermined.

Findings and caveats of the study: The reported proportion of spike-specific TCRs targeting unmutated variant regions was nearly half. All repertoire sampling was performed exclusively after the peak T cell response. Across spike, vaccine-associated CD4 TCRs were found, dominant at 160-218 and 743-854.

Data came from immunoSEQ multiplex PCR; TCRdb stores just in-frame clones and leaves some out. The table includes just over 60,000 clones, roughly 70% detected once. The sequenced sample was peripheral blood, obtained on day 0 of AZD1222 vaccination. The rearrangement joins TRBV15 to TRBJ1-2, with 10 bases aligning to TRBD1. This receptor was identified in an adult in good health. The CDR3 is CATSREDRGHGYTF. The DNA for the CDR3 is TGTGCCACCAGCAGAGAAGACAGGGGGCATGGCTACACCTTC.